This T cell receptor beta chain was recovered during a study of blood T cell repertoires in COVID-19. At the level of the study: COVID-19 samples, acute and convalescent, were from the United States, Italy and Spain. Sources were T cells, B-cell-depleted T cells, or PBMCs; the material itself was cDNA or gDNA.

The CDR3 totals 17 residues. The J segment lost 2 bases and the V segment lost 1 base, leaving 10 bases of the junction unmatched. The germline V gene encodes CDR1 SGHVS and CDR2 FNYEAQ. Per the original methods: Reference gene primer amplification gave nucleated cell count estimates. The data were produced by immunoSEQ multiplex PCR, yet TCRdb's version contains in-frame clones alone and is incomplete. V, J and clone size reflect that table, while D and trimming were determined from the DNA. The sample includes about 270,000 clones, approximately 77% seen only once; the top ten take about 3.4%. The TCR sequence derives from a woman in her late teens or twenties with acute or convalescent COVID-19. Sample: peripheral blood. The chain has TRBV7-6 and TRBJ1-2, with TRBD1 matching over 7 bases. The DNA of the CDR3 is TGTGCCAGCAGCTTAGTAGGGGGCGCTGGCCAAAACTATGGCTACACCTTC. Translated: CASSLVGGAGQNYGYTF.